Listed below are T cell receptor beta chains from one sample, sequenced in a study of tumor-infiltrating lymphocytes in primary liver carcinoma. In TCRdb, the multiplex PCR reads were re-called with MiXCR into one record per CDR3 protein. This sample has almost 200,000 distinct CDR3 sequences, with 65% found just once. What was sequenced was peripheral blood. These TCRs come from an older woman with primary liver carcinoma and hepatitis B virus infection. CDR3s include the opening cysteine and the closing phenylalanine or tryptophan. A D gene is named only where the DNA matches it firmly.

d_call j_call v_call cdr3_aa
TRBD2 TRBJ2-5 TRBV11-2 CGSSFATSGQEAQYF
. TRBJ2-2 TRBV7-9 CASSPLGTGELFF
. TRBJ2-4 TRBV12-3/TRBV12-4 CASRADGSKNIQHF
. TRBJ2-7 TRBV6-5 CVSTVLRFDSTTTPYEQYF
. TRBJ2-7 TRBV6-5 CASSQGLGYEQYF
. TRBJ2-5 TRBV29-1 CSVGQGTRYF
. TRBJ2-3 TRBV5-1 CASSFGGISTVTQYF
. TRBJ2-5 TRBV11-3 CASSGSQETQYF
. TRBJ2-1 TRBV11-2 CASSLVRASSYNDQFF
TRBD2 TRBJ2-2 TRBV7-9 CASRPGLAGTGELFF
. TRBJ1-1 TRBV29-1 CCVYGTGGSEAFF
. TRBJ2-5 TRBV7-3 CASSPEREETQYF
TRBD2 TRBJ2-3 TRBV11-2 CASIIPTSGLVGTQCF
. TRBJ1-1 TRBV28 CASSSPLDSSGFF
. TRBJ2-2 TRBV11-2 CANSRRGNTEELFF
TRBD1 TRBJ2-7 TRBV6-1 CASSDGDRAEQYF
. TRBJ1-4 TRBV21-1 CASPPFGQGGEKLFF
. TRBJ2-7 TRBV11-1 CASSSVGGTAYEQYF
. TRBJ2-1 TRBV30 CAWIPIGVVDEQFF
TRBD1 TRBJ1-2 TRBV29-1 CSVVQGANYGYIF
. TRBJ2-1 TRBV11-2 CASNMAPGEQLF
. TRBJ2-1 TRBV11-2 CTNSFTPLRSSYNEQFF
. TRBJ2-5 TRBV11-2 CTTSLGLGRDHQETQYF
. TRBJ2-2 TRBV11-2 CASSLDHRGRDTGELFF